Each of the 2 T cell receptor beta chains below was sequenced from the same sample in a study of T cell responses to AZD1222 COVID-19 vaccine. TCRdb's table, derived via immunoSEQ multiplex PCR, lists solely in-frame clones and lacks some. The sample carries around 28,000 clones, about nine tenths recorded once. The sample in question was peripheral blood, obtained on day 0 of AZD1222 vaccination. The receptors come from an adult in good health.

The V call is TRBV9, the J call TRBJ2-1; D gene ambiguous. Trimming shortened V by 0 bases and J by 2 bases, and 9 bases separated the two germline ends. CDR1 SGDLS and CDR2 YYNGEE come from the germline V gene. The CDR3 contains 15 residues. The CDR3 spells CASSVAGQPYNEQFF. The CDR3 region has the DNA TGTGCCAGCAGCGTAGCTGGGCAGCCCTACAATGAGCAGTTCTTC.

The CDR3 DNA reads TGTGCCAGCGGTCCCACATATGGGGTGTTCTATGGCTACACCTTC. It is translated as CASGPTYGVFYGYTF. The V and J genes are TRBV5-4 and TRBJ1-2; D uncertain. The CDR3 consists of 15 residues. V lost 7 bases and J lost 4, with 20 bases in between. Germline V CDR1 and CDR2: SGHNT, YYREEE (reference sequence).